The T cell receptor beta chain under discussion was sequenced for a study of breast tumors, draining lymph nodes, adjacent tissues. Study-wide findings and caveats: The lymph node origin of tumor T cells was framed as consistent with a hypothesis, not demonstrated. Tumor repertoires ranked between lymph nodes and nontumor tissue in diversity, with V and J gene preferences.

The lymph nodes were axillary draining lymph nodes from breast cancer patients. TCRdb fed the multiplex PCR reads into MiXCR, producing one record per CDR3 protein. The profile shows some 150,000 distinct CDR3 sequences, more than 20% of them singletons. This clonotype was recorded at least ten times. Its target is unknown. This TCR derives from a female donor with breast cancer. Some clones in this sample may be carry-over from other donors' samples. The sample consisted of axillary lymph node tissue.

DNA of the CDR3: TGCAGTGCTAGCGTTAGCGGGAGTGATACGCAGTATTTT. It codes for CSASVSGSDTQYF. The V call is TRBV20-1, the J call TRBJ2-3; the match to TRBD2 covers 9 bases. The germline V gene encodes CDR1 DFQATT and CDR2 SNEGSKA (reference sequence). V shed 3 bases and J 6 bases; nucleotides not matched to a gene: 4. The CDR3 has 13 residues.